This TCR beta chain derives from a study of cytomegalovirus exposure and HLA in healthy donors (dated by TCRdb to 2016 to 2017). With regard to the full study: The 670 or so repertoires of the first cohort and the approximately 130 validation repertoires were produced on the same platform, according to a later analysis. A separate validation cohort of 100 to 150 different subjects was used in addition to the approximately 700-subject first cohort. The aim of the study was to test whether cataloging public T cell receptors could identify signatures of past pathogen exposure. To predict cytomegalovirus infection status, the study combined high-throughput TCR immunosequencing, statistical association of individual TCRs with disease status, and machine learning. On the study overall, not on this receptor specifically: Cytomegalovirus status was reported to be diagnosed by the classifier with high specificity and sensitivity in both the original and validation cohorts. Across donors, most TCR sequences were observed very rarely, whereas some public TCRs were present in many individuals. A later analysis found that TCRs clustered in the first cohort also tended to co-occur in the 95 to 150 validation repertoires, with roughly 95% of cluster scores above 0. It was suggested by the authors that the approach could potentially be generalized to other disease states and immunological phenotypes. Three of the identified cytomegalovirus-associated TCR beta chains were confirmed in vitro to be specific for cytomegalovirus antigens. The study listed 150 to 200 TCR beta chains as associated with cytomegalovirus. A later analysis had no HLA typing for the validation cohort, so co-occurrence there was scored across all 130 or so repertoires.

The library was built by means of the immunoSEQ multiplex PCR assay. Concerning the study's data processing: A statistical classification framework was developed to diagnose cytomegalovirus status using the catalog of TCR beta chain sequences. TCRdb retrieved this table from immuneACCESS and kept in-frame rearrangements only. Not all clones are present; in checked studies, unresolved V genes account for under half, and no reason is known for the remainder. V and J calls and clone size come straight from that table; D and trimming were deduced from the DNA. This sample is represented by 130,000 to 150,000 clones; roughly nine tenths of them were singletons. The ten largest clones capture roughly 9.3% of the sample. To note about this clone: Its antigen has not been determined. No base quality information exists; no much larger clone differs at one position.

Relative to germline, V is 2 bases shorter and J is 8 bases shorter, with 22 bases between their ends. The CDR3 runs 16 residues from the cysteine to the phenylalanine. Only the CDR3 region is kept as DNA, spanning 48 bases read in frame from base 1. The germline V gene gives CDR1 as SQVTM and CDR2 as ANQGSEA. The donors belonged to the validation cohort of under 150 subjects, which was separate from the roughly 670-subject first cohort. The chain uses TRBV29-1 and TRBJ2-1; perhaps TRBD2 is the D gene, with 7 bases matching. This TCR derives from a woman aged 18-30 years in good health and CMV-seropositive. Material: PBMCs. Here is the DNA: TGCAGCGTTGAACGAGAGGGGGGGCTGAGGAAGGATGAGCAGTTCTTC. Translated, it reads CSVEREGGLRKDEQFF.